Sequencing of this T cell receptor beta chain was carried out in a study of T cell responses to AZD1222 COVID-19 vaccine (dated by TCRdb to 2020 to 2022). Regarding the study in general: AZD1222 recipients with second doses at about 4 weeks or about 12 weeks were pooled, because spike-specific TCR depth and breadth did not differ between schedules. TCR sequencing was performed for 233 trial participants, of whom 207 were given two doses of AZD1222 and some 26 were given two doses of MenACWY control vaccine. Trial participants were enrolled into age subgroups of 18-55, 56-69 and 70-plus years, which contained approximately 150, 30 and 60 TCR-sequenced participants, respectively.

The CDR3 regions of human TCRbeta chains were subjected to immunosequencing. For the original study's pipeline: Repertoire TCRs were matched against a reference library of SARS-CoV-2-specific TCRs generated with the MIRA antigen-specificity platform. Breadth was defined as the fraction of unique TCRs that were SARS-CoV-2-associated. Depth was defined as the fraction of total T cells that were SARS-CoV-2-associated. Using the MIRA data, every spike-specific TCR was mapped to the spike region that the TCR reacted to and assigned to either a CD4 or a CD8 class. Log10-transformed breadth and depth values were compared by one-way ANOVA with Sidak's multiple comparisons tests. TCRdb stores this immuneACCESS table with in-frame sequences only. Part of the clones is absent; in the studies checked, under half of the shortfall reflects unresolved V genes, and no reason is known for the rest. V and J calls and clone size are given by that table; D and trimming were obtained from the DNA. A total of 240,000 or so clones appear in this sample, approximately 95% of them only once. Clones ranked in the top ten supply about 0.5% of the sample.

CDR1 SGDLS and CDR2 YYNGEE are derived from the germline V gene. Trimming accounts for 4 bases at V and 2 bases at J, while the number of junction bases matched to no gene is 6. Inclusive of the bounding cysteine and phenylalanine, the CDR3 is 15 residues long. Left in the record is the CDR3 DNA by itself, 45 bases read in frame from the first base. The paper's findings and limits, for the study overall: The vaccine-associated CD4 TCRs covered the entire spike protein, and the dominant responses fell in regions 160-218 and 743-854. Participants were mostly white British and included more females than males, and it was suggested by the authors that clonal diversity may have been underestimated. After two AZD1222 doses, spike-specific TCR breadth and depth were significantly higher than at day 0 and than in MenACWY recipients. In the small 56-69-year group, the increase in depth fell short of significance, most likely because of low power. Epitopes outside the regions mutated in the B.1.351 and B.1.1.7 variants were reportedly recognized by nearly half of the unique spike-specific TCRs. Only five to seven AZD1222 recipients were SARS-CoV-2 seropositive at baseline, limiting conclusions about previously exposed vaccinees. No day 14 peak-response samples were available, so repertoires were characterized only after the peak T cell response.

Per the publication, the time point label means: baseline before first vaccination. Vaccinee samples came from UK trials COV001 and COV002, including a single-blind randomized controlled phase 2/3 trial of AZD1222 (ChAdOx1 nCoV-19) in healthy adults. Trial participant PBMC samples were collected at day 0 and day 28 after the second dose for TCRbeta chain sequencing. A remark on this clone: Its specific antigen is unknown. The input lacks base qualities; no much larger clone sits a single base away.

Sequencing was performed on peripheral blood, taken on day 0 of AZD1222 vaccination. This receptor was taken from an adult in good health. The chain is encoded by TRBV9 joined to TRBJ2-3, and 8 junctional nucleotides match TRBD2. The bases are TGTGCCAGCAGCCCTACTAGCGGACCCACAGATACGCAGTATTTT. Its coded protein is CASSPTSGPTDTQYF.